Presented here are 23 T cell receptor beta chains from one specimen sequenced in a study of OX40 agonist ivuxolimab in advanced cancers. Measured with immunoSEQ multiplex PCR; TCRdb has only the in-frame clones, and not every one. Among 30,000 to 35,000 clones listed, about 80% were seen once. The starting material was CD4+ or CD8+ T cells sorted from blood, obtained in a trial of the OX40 agonist ivuxolimab. The receptors derive from an adult with an advanced solid tumor such as melanoma, head and neck, liver or kidney cancer.

The V and J genes are TRBV6-5 and TRBJ1-1; no clear D gene. CDR1 is MNHEY and CDR2 is SVGAGI in the germline V gene. Trimming took 2 bases from V and 4 from J, leaving 8 bases between them. The CDR3 loop spans 13 amino acids. The CDR3 sequence: CASSYPGGTEAFF. CDR3 in DNA: TGTGCCAGCAGTTACCCCGGTGGCACTGAAGCTTTCTTT.

This chain joins TRBV6-5 and TRBJ1-2, with TRBD1 matching over 8 bases. CDR3 length equals 14 residues. Germline values: CDR1 MNHEY, CDR2 SVGAGI. V lost 5 bases and J lost 4; bases outside the gene matches: 6. In DNA form, the CDR3 reads TGTGCCAGCAGTCCCACCAGGGGGCCCTATGGCTACACCTTC. Translation: CASSPTRGPYGYTF.

The chain recombines TRBV7-2 with TRBJ1-3; unclear D gene. The CDR3 is 15 amino acids. Trimming took off 4 bases at V and 0 bases at J, with 10 bases between the two ends. In germline, CDR1 is SGHTA, CDR2 FQGNSA. The CDR3: CASSSSRYSGNTIYF. CDR3 nucleotide sequence: TGTGCCAGCAGCTCTTCCCGTTACTCTGGAAACACCATATATTTT. The full variable domain, rest sourced from reference TRBV7-2 and TRBJ1-3, is GAGVSQSPSNKVTEKGKDVELRCDPISGHTALYWYRQSLGQGLEFLIYFQGNSAPDKSGLPSDRFSAERTGGSVSTLTIQRTQQEDSAVYLCASSSSRYSGNTIYFGEGSWLTVV.

The J gene is TRBJ2-4, the V gene TRBV13; 9 nucleotides match TRBD2. V lost 5 bases, J lost 6 bases, and 14 bases stayed unmatched. CDR1 is PRHDT and CDR2 is FYEKMQ in the germline V gene (reference sequence). There are 17 residues in the CDR3. CDR3 amino acids: CASSINSGSYLGNIQYF. CDR3 sequence (DNA): TGTGCCAGCAGCATCAATAGCGGGAGCTACCTTGGAAACATTCAGTACTTC.

This clone was seen more than once but under ten times. The CDR3 spells CATAPTDSYEQYF. The DNA of the CDR3 is TGTGCCACCGCCCCGACAGACTCCTACGAGCAGTACTTC. The chain recombines TRBV15 with TRBJ2-7; maybe TRBD1 (5 bases). This CDR3 region has 13 residues. Germline CDR1 LNHNV, CDR2 YYDKDF (reference sequence). Trimming cost V 8 bases and J 0 bases, with 11 bases left between them.

The J gene is TRBJ2-3, the V gene TRBV5-1; 8 bases are shared with TRBD2. The CDR3 length is 15 residues. The trim removed 4 bases at V and 1 base at J, leaving 5 bases unmatched. Germline V gene lookup returns CDR1 SGHRS and CDR2 YFSETQ. DNA for the CDR3: TGCGCCAGCAGCCCCGGGGGGGTAGGCACAGATACGCAGTATTTT. Its translation: CASSPGGVGTDTQYF. The variable domain in full, with the rest retrieved from reference TRBV5-1 and TRBJ2-3, is KAGVTQTPRYLIKTRGQQVTLSCSPISGHRSVSWYQQTPGQGLQFLFEYFSETQRNKGNFPGRFSGRQFSNSRSEMNVSTLELGDSALYLCASSPGGVGTDTQYFGPGTRLTVL.

Worth noting for this clone: The junction differs from germline at one of its ends, possibly a read error. The chain joins TRBV28 to TRBJ1-5; D not certain. The CDR3 totals 13 residues. Germline V CDR1 and CDR2: MDHEN, SYDVKM. CDR3 amino acids: CAGSEVGNQPQHF. In DNA form, the CDR3 reads TGTGCCGGCAGTGAAGTGGGCAATCAGCCCCAGCATTTT.

The rearrangement links TRBV19 to TRBJ2-1; a weak D match, TRBD1 (6 bases). CDR1 is LNHDA and CDR2 is SQIVND in the germline V gene (reference sequence). V was shortened by 6 bases and J by 5 bases, with 17 bases between the two germline ends. There are 15 residues in the CDR3. The CDR3: CASSPETGLDNEQFF. The CDR3 DNA reads TGTGCCAGTAGCCCGGAGACAGGTTTGGACAATGAGCAGTTCTTC.

The genes are TRBV27 and TRBJ2-1; the match to TRBD1 covers 10 bases. Per the germline V gene, CDR1 is MNHEY and CDR2 is SMNVEV (reference sequence). This CDR3 is 17 amino acids long. Trimming removed 1 base from V and 4 bases from J; junction bases left unmatched: 7. CDR3 sequence: CASSLLAPGQGYNEQFF. The CDR3 nucleotides read TGTGCCAGCAGTTTATTAGCCCCGGGACAGGGGTACAATGAGCAGTTCTTC.

In the case of this clone: This may arise from a read error, as a much more abundant clone is one base away. This chain uses TRBV4-3 with TRBJ2-5; maybe TRBD2 (6 bases). Germline V gene lookup returns CDR1 LGHNA and CDR2 YSLEER. The CDR3 runs to 16 residues. CDR3 loop: CASSQDRWQGGETQHF. CDR3 sequence (DNA): TGCGCCAGCAGCCAAGATCGGTGGCAGGGAGGCGAGACCCAGCACTTC.

The chain joins TRBV5-3 to TRBJ2-7; 7 positions match TRBD1. TRBV5-3 is recorded as an ORF, its role being uncertain. Trimming at V came to 3 bases and at J to 2 bases, leaving 2 bases not matched to a gene. This CDR3 has 13 amino acids. The CDR3 region is CARSSGTAYEQYF. The CDR3 DNA is TGTGCCAGAAGCTCCGGGACAGCCTACGAGCAGTACTTC.

The chain uses TRBV7-9 and TRBJ2-1; 7 bases are shared with TRBD1. This CDR3 contains 16 residues. From germline, CDR1 is SEHNR and CDR2 FQNEAQ (reference sequence). V shed 5 bases and J 5 bases; nucleotides not matched to a gene: 12. CDR3 bases: TGTGCCAGCAGCAGACGACAGGGATCTTTAAACAATGAGCAGTTCTTC. Amino acids: CASSRRQGSLNNEQFF.

The chain carries TRBV28 and TRBJ1-2; D is perhaps TRBD1 (6 bases). The CDR3 has 16 amino acids. V was clipped by 6 bases and J by 4 bases, with 21 bases between them. CDR1 and CDR2 from the germline V gene are MDHEN and SYDVKM. CDR3: CASSLGRGGARYGYTF. The CDR3 region has the DNA TGTGCCAGCAGCCTCGGCCGCGGGGGGGCGCGCTATGGCTACACCTTC.

The rearrangement uses TRBV7-9 and TRBJ2-2; D remains ambiguous. CDR1 and CDR2 from the germline V gene are SEHNR and FQNEAQ (reference sequence). This CDR3 region has 13 residues. V was pared by 11 bases and J by 1 base, with 11 bases between. The CDR3 region is CAPGQENTGELFF. The DNA for the CDR3 is TGTGCCCCTGGCCAGGAGAACACCGGGGAGCTGTTTTTT.

The rearrangement joins TRBV6-5 to TRBJ1-5; the match to TRBD1 covers 8 bases. This CDR3 comprises 14 residues. Germline V gives CDR1 MNHEY, CDR2 SVGAGI. Trimming removed 2 bases from V and 5 bases from J; junction bases left unmatched: 2. This CDR3 is CASSYPGQDQPQHF. CDR3 coding DNA: TGTGCCAGCAGTTACCCGGGACAGGATCAGCCCCAGCATTTT.

This chain uses TRBV28 with TRBJ2-7; D remains unclear. The V end lost 5 bases, the J end lost 2 bases, and 16 bases lay between the germline ends. The germline CDR1 and CDR2 sequences are MDHEN and SYDVKM. The CDR3 contains 15 residues. The CDR3 spells CASSPFGGNPYEQYF. For the CDR3, the DNA is TGTGCCAGCAGTCCGTTCGGCGGTAACCCCTACGAGCAGTACTTC.

This clone was counted once. V gene TRBV18 combines with J gene TRBJ2-7; 11 bases match TRBD2. CDR3 size: 15 residues. With 0 bases clipped from V and 7 bases from J, the junction kept 5 bases outside the gene matches. The germline V gene has CDR1 KGHSH and CDR2 LQKENI. The CDR3 sequence is CASSPPSSGGWEQYF. The CDR3 nucleotides are TGTGCCAGCTCACCACCGTCTAGCGGGGGGTGGGAGCAGTACTTC. The full variable domain, with the rest looked up from reference TRBV18 and TRBJ2-7, is NAGVMQNPRHLVRRRGQEARLRCSPMKGHSHVYWYRQLPEEGLKFMVYLQKENIIDESGMPKERFSAEFPKEGPSILRIQQVVRGDSAAYFCASSPPSSGGWEQYFGPGTRLTVT.

This rearrangement joins TRBV5-1 to TRBJ2-7; no reliable D call. The CDR3 sequence is 13 residues long. Germline V gene sequence: CDR1 SGHRS, CDR2 YFSETQ. V gave up 0 bases and J gave up 3 bases, with 7 bases separating them. The CDR3 sequence is CASSLAQDYEQYF. CDR3 nucleotide sequence: TGCGCCAGCAGCTTGGCTCAAGACTACGAGCAGTACTTC.

V and J are TRBV27 and TRBJ2-1, with 14 positions matching TRBD2. The length of the CDR3 is 15 residues. Per germline, CDR1 MNHEY and CDR2 SMNVEV (reference sequence). With 5 bases clipped from V and 9 bases from J, the junction kept 6 bases outside the gene matches. CDR3 sequence: CASSPTSGGAGEQFF. For the CDR3, the DNA is TGTGCCAGCAGTCCGACTAGCGGGGGGGCCGGTGAGCAGTTCTTC.

V is TRBV28 and J is TRBJ1-2; D is perhaps TRBD1 (6 bases). The V end lost 5 bases, the J end lost 4 bases, and 14 bases lay between the germline ends. Germline V lookup: CDR1 MDHEN, CDR2 SYDVKM. The length of the CDR3 is 14 residues. In DNA, the CDR3 is TGTGCCAGCAGTGGCCAGGGGCGCACCTATGGCTACACCTTC. Protein product: CASSGQGRTYGYTF.

This clone appeared once. The chain links TRBV19 to TRBJ2-1; D not resolved. Germline assignment: CDR1 LNHDA and CDR2 SQIVND (reference sequence). V was clipped by 3 bases and J by 0 bases, with 9 bases between them. The CDR3 loop spans 15 amino acids. CDR3: CASSMLPVSYNEQFF. For the CDR3, the DNA is TGTGCCAGTAGTATGCTCCCGGTCTCCTACAATGAGCAGTTCTTC.

The rearrangement uses TRBV7-6 and TRBJ2-1; 9 bases align to TRBD1. The CDR3 is 15 amino acids. From germline, CDR1 is SGHVS and CDR2 FNYEAQ. V shed 5 bases, J shed 4 bases, and the junction held 6 bases outside the gene matches. For the CDR3, the DNA is TGTGCCAGCAGCAATACGGGACAGGGATACAATGAGCAGTTCTTC. Translating gives CASSNTGQGYNEQFF. Combining the CDR3 with reference TRBV7-6 and TRBJ2-1 gives the whole variable domain GAGVSQSPRYKVTKRGQDVALRCDPISGHVSLYWYRQALGQGPEFLTYFNYEAQQDKSGLPNDRFSAERPEGSISTLTIQRTEQRDSAMYRCASSNTGQGYNEQFFGPGTRLTVL.

The rearrangement uses TRBV7-6 and TRBJ2-2; D is perhaps TRBD2 (5 bases). The CDR3 runs to 17 residues. Germline CDR1 is SGHVS and CDR2 is FNYEAQ. Trimming stripped 0 bases from V and 2 bases from J, with 13 bases between. The CDR3 DNA follows: TGTGCCAGCAGCTTAGCGCGTTTAGGAGGAAACACCGGGGAGCTGTTTTTT. Its protein is CASSLARLGGNTGELFF.